These 12 T cell receptor beta chains came from one sample sequenced in a study of blood T cell repertoires in COVID-19. Assay: immunoSEQ multiplex PCR; the TCRdb copy retains only in-frame clones and omits some. The sample lists approximately 300,000 clones, roughly 90% occurring once. The sample comprised PBMCs or T cells enriched from blood (not recorded which). These receptors were taken from a woman aged 25 to 39 who had recovered from COVID-19.

This rearrangement joins TRBV28 to TRBJ2-6; no reliable D call. The germline CDR1 and CDR2 sequences are MDHEN and SYDVKM. CDR3 length equals 13 residues. V gave up 6 bases and J gave up 0 bases, with 3 bases separating them. The CDR3 loop reads CASRLSGANVLTF. The CDR3, as DNA: TGTGCCAGCAGACTCTCTGGGGCCAACGTCCTGACTTTC. Supplemented by reference TRBV28 and TRBJ2-6, the full variable domain reads DVKVTQSSRYLVKRTGEKVFLECVQDMDHENMFWYRQDPGLGLRLIYFSYDVKMKEKGDIPEGYSVSREKKERFSLILESASTNQTSMYLCASRLSGANVLTFGAGSRLTVL.

The chain combines TRBV30 with TRBJ1-3; the D is unclear. CDR1 and CDR2 from the germline V gene are GTSNPN and SVGIG (reference sequence). V lost 2 bases and J 0 bases, leaving 11 bases between the germline ends. CDR3 size: 15 residues. The CDR3 DNA sequence: TGTGCCTGGAGTAATTCAGGTCACTCTGGAAACACCATATATTTT. Residues: CAWSNSGHSGNTIYF.

The chain links TRBV6-2 or TRBV6-3 to TRBJ2-7; perhaps TRBD1 as D (6 bases). Germline loops: CDR1 MNHEY, CDR2 SVGEGT. CDR3 length: 15 amino acids. Trimming took off 2 bases at V and 7 bases at J, with 18 bases between the two ends. This chain's CDR3 is CASSYGGAWPLEQYF. The CDR3 DNA is TGTGCCAGCAGTTACGGGGGCGCGTGGCCCTTGGAGCAGTACTTC.

Only one count was recorded for this clone. V usage is TRBV6-5 and J usage is TRBJ1-3; D perhaps matches TRBD1 (6 bases). The CDR3 spans 15 residues. The germline V and J ends were trimmed by 6 bases and 3 bases, with 15 bases remaining between them. Germline assignment: CDR1 MNHEY and CDR2 SVGAGI. The DNA for the CDR3 is TGTGCCAGCAGCACTAGGGGGACGGTTGGAAACACCATATATTTT. Translated, it gives CASSTRGTVGNTIYF.

J is TRBJ1-5 and V is TRBV7-2; 9 bases match TRBD1. The CDR3 loop spans 17 amino acids. Germline-derived CDR1 and CDR2 are SGHTA and FQGNSA. The J segment lost 3 bases and the V segment lost 4 bases, leaving 10 bases of the junction unmatched. CDR3 DNA: TGTGCCAGCAGCTCGACCCTGACAGGGGGGGACAATCAGCCCCAGCATTTT. This encodes CASSSTLTGGDNQPQHF.

This chain joins TRBV4-3 and TRBJ1-4; D not certain. This CDR3 is 15 amino acids long. Between the trimmed V and J ends, which lost 0 bases and 8 bases, there was a span of 13 bases. The germline CDR1 and CDR2 sequences are LGHNA and YSLEER. The CDR3 DNA reads TGCGCCAGCAGCCAAGATTCTGGGTTGGGCGAAAAACTGTTTTTT. This encodes CASSQDSGLGEKLFF.

This clone has a single count. The genes are TRBV24-1 and TRBJ2-1; D gene uncertain. V shed 1 base and J shed 9 bases, with 6 bases lying between them. Germline CDR1 is KGHDR and CDR2 is SFDVKD. This CDR3 contains 12 residues. The CDR3, as DNA: TGTGCCACCAGTGATTTAGCTCGTGAGCAGTTCTTC. Its translation: CATSDLAREQFF.

The rearrangement uses TRBV28 and TRBJ2-6; D unclear. CDR1 is MDHEN, CDR2 SYDVKM, per germline. The V and J ends lost 4 bases and 0 bases respectively, with 13 bases between them. The CDR3 covers 17 residues. The CDR3 sequence is CASSSFLESSGANVLTF. For the CDR3, the DNA is TGTGCCAGCAGTTCCTTCCTCGAGAGCTCTGGGGCCAACGTCCTGACTTTC.

The chain links TRBV10-1 to TRBJ1-2; D ambiguous. In germline, CDR1 is WNHNN, CDR2 SYGVQD (reference sequence). The CDR3 extends over 12 amino acids. With 8 bases removed from V and 4 bases from J, the gap between germline ends came to 11 bases. The CDR3 loop reads CASPPSPYGYTF. The CDR3 DNA reads TGCGCCAGCCCCCCCAGTCCCTATGGCTACACCTTC.

The CDR3 DNA follows: TGTGCCAGTACCAAGCTCGCCGGGGAGCTGTTTTTT. Protein sequence: CASTKLAGELFF. The J gene is TRBJ2-2, the V gene TRBV19; D unclear. This CDR3 is built from 12 residues. V was cut by 7 bases and J by 6 bases, with 9 bases left in between. Per germline, CDR1 LNHDA and CDR2 SQIVND (reference sequence).

The chain recombines TRBV9 with TRBJ2-5, with TRBD2 identical over 10 bases. CDR1 and CDR2 from the germline V gene are SGDLS and YYNGEE. The CDR3 has 15 amino acids. Losses at the gene ends were 4 bases for V and 5 bases for J; bases not matched to a gene: 8. The CDR3 DNA reads TGTGCCAGCAGCTGGACTAGCGGTCTTGGGGAGACCCAGTACTTC. It is translated as CASSWTSGLGETQYF.

CDR3 sequence: CASSLLADDNEQFF. The CDR3 coding sequence is TGTGCCAGCAGTTTGCTAGCGGACGACAATGAGCAGTTCTTC. The chain recombines TRBV6-4 with TRBJ2-1, with 7 bases aligning to TRBD2. The CDR3 has 14 residues. CDR1 and CDR2 from the germline V gene are MRHNA and SNTAGT. V was pared by 5 bases and J by 5 bases, with 6 bases of the junction left unmatched.